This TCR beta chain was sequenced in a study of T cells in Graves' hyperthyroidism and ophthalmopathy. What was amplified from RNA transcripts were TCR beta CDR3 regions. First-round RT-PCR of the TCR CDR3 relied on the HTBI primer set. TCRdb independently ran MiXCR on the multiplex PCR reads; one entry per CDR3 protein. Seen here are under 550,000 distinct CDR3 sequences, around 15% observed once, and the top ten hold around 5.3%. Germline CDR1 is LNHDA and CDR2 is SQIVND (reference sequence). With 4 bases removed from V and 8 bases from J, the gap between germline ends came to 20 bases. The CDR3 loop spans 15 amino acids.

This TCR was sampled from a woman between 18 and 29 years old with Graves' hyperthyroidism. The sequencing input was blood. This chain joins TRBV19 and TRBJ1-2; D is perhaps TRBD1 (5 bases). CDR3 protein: CASSTSGTEWGGYTF. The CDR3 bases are TGTGCCAGTAGTACCTCAGGGACTGAATGGGGAGGCTACACCTTC.